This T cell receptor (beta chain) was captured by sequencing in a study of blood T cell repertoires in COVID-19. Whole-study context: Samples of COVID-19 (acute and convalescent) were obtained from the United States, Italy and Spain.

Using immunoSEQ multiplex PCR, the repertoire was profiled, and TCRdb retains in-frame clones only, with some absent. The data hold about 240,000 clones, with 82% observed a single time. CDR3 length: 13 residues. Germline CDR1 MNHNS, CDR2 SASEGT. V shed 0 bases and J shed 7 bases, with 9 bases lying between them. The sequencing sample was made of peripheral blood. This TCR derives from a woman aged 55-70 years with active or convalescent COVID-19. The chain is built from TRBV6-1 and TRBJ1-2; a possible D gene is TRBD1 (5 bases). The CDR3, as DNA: TGTGCCAGCAGTGAAGCCTGGCAGGGTGGCTACACCTTC. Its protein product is CASSEAWQGGYTF.